These 32 T cell receptor beta chains were sequenced from one sample in a study of blood T cell repertoires in COVID-19. Some clones are missing from TCRdb's copy, which holds only in-frame ones; the method was immunoSEQ multiplex PCR. The data show around 70,000 clones, with approximately 83% seen just once and approximately 12% held by the top ten. Sequenced sample: peripheral blood. These receptors were collected from a human donor in a cohort sampled during active COVID-19.

The chain joins TRBV5-1 to TRBJ1-1, with TRBD1 as a possible D gene (5 bases). There are 14 residues in the CDR3. CDR1 is SGHRS and CDR2 is YFSETQ in the germline V gene. The V gene lost 3 bases and the J gene lost 1 base, with 10 bases spanning the gap. The CDR3 DNA is TGCGCCAGCAGCTCCTTGACAGCGAACACTGAAGCTTTCTTT. Amino acids: CASSSLTANTEAFF. The whole variable domain, filled in from reference TRBV5-1 and TRBJ1-1, reads KAGVTQTPRYLIKTRGQQVTLSCSPISGHRSVSWYQQTPGQGLQFLFEYFSETQRNKGNFPGRFSGRQFSNSRSEMNVSTLELGDSALYLCASSSLTANTEAFFGQGTRLTVV.

The CDR3 DNA sequence: TGTGCCAGCAGCTCCAACACAGGGCGGGACACTGAAGCTTTCTTT. It translates to CASSSNTGRDTEAFF. The V call is TRBV7-2, the J call TRBJ1-1; weak D call: TRBD1 (6 bases). V lost 4 bases and J lost 3, with 15 bases in between. Germline V lookup: CDR1 SGHTA, CDR2 FQGNSA. The CDR3 has 15 residues.

The V gene is TRBV9, the J gene TRBJ1-4; the D is unclear. CDR3 size: 16 residues. CDR1 is SGDLS, CDR2 YYNGEE, per germline. With 1 base removed from V and 0 bases from J, the gap between germline ends came to 10 bases. CDR3 sequence: CASSVSAGTTNEKLFF. DNA of the CDR3: TGTGCCAGCAGCGTATCGGCCGGGACAACTAATGAAAAACTGTTTTTT. The variable domain in full, with the rest retrieved from reference TRBV9 and TRBJ1-4, is DSGVTQTPKHLITATGQRVTLRCSPRSGDLSVYWYQQSLDQGLQFLIQYYNGEERAKGNILERFSAQQFPDLHSELNLSSLELGDSALYFCASSVSAGTTNEKLFFGSGTQLSVL.

CDR3 region: CASSLEAATDTQYF. In nucleotides, the CDR3 is TGTGCCAGCAGTTTGGAGGCGGCGACAGATACGCAGTATTTT. This rearrangement joins TRBV27 to TRBJ2-3; TRBD2 might be the D (5 bases). V lost 3 bases to trimming and J lost 3 bases, with 10 bases between them. Per the germline V gene, CDR1 is MNHEY and CDR2 is SMNVEV (reference sequence). The CDR3 runs 14 residues.

V and J are TRBV14 and TRBJ1-4; possibly TRBD1 for D (5 bases). Looked up from germline, CDR1 is SGHDN and CDR2 is FVKESK. The CDR3 covers 14 residues. V gave up 3 bases and J gave up 8 bases, with 13 bases separating them. In DNA, the CDR3 is TGTGCCAGCAGCCACCGGCAGGGCGGAGAAAAACTGTTTTTT. Translated: CASSHRQGGEKLFF. Full variable domain (rest looked up from reference TRBV14 and TRBJ1-4): EAGVTQFPSHSVIEKGQTVTLRCDPISGHDNLYWYRRVMGKEIKFLLHFVKESKQDESGMPNNRFLAERTGGTYSTLKVQPAELEDSGVYFCASSHRQGGEKLFFGSGTQLSVL.

This clone has only one observation. The chain uses TRBV19 and TRBJ2-7; D is possibly TRBD2 (5 bases). CDR3 length equals 15 residues. With 1 base removed from V and 0 bases from J, the gap between germline ends came to 10 bases. Germline CDR1 LNHDA, CDR2 SQIVND (reference sequence). CDR3 amino acids: CASSIGTESSYEQYF. DNA of the CDR3: TGTGCCAGTAGTATAGGGACTGAGAGCTCCTACGAGCAGTACTTC.

This clone was counted a single time. V is TRBV18 and J is TRBJ2-3; 7 bases agree with TRBD2. CDR1 and CDR2 from the germline V gene are KGHSH and LQKENI. V shed 0 bases, J shed 0 bases, and the junction held 6 bases outside the gene matches. The CDR3 is made up of 17 amino acids. CDR3 residues: CASSPPEGRGSTDTQYF. In nucleotides, the CDR3 is TGTGCCAGCTCACCACCGGAGGGGCGGGGGAGCACAGATACGCAGTATTTT.

The chain is built from TRBV6-1 and TRBJ2-1; maybe TRBD2 (5 bases). Per the germline V gene, CDR1 is MNHNS and CDR2 is SASEGT. The CDR3 covers 14 residues. With 3 bases removed from V and 4 bases from J, the gap between germline ends came to 10 bases. The CDR3 DNA reads as TGTGCCAGCAGTGAGGGAACGGGGTACAATGAGCAGTTCTTC. Residues: CASSEGTGYNEQFF.

The J gene is TRBJ2-4, the V gene TRBV6-6; D perhaps matches TRBD2 (7 bases). Trimming took 6 bases from V and 2 from J, leaving 11 bases between them. CDR1 is MNHNY, CDR2 SVGAGI, per germline (reference sequence). CDR3 size: 14 residues. The CDR3 loop is CASRGGASKNIQYF. In DNA form, the CDR3 reads TGTGCCAGCAGGGGGGGGGCGTCCAAAAACATTCAGTACTTC.

With respect to this clone: This sample includes further DNA sequences coding for the same CDR3. This rearrangement joins TRBV6-5 to TRBJ1-1; possible D gene TRBD1, 6 bases. Germline assignment: CDR1 MNHEY and CDR2 SVGAGI. The CDR3 runs to 13 residues. V lost 5 bases and J lost 4, with 11 bases in between. The CDR3 reads CASSRTGRTEAFF. CDR3 coding DNA: TGTGCCAGCAGTCGAACAGGGCGCACTGAAGCTTTCTTT.

This clone was counted a few times. V and J are TRBV5-1 and TRBJ2-1, with D unresolved. The CDR3 contains 15 residues. The V gene's germline CDR1 is SGHRS and CDR2 YFSETQ. Trimming shortened V by 5 bases and J by 0 bases, and 12 bases separated the two germline ends. The CDR3 nucleotides are TGCGCCAGCAGTTTAATGGCCCACTCCTACAATGAGCAGTTCTTC. It specifies CASSLMAHSYNEQFF.

The rearrangement links TRBV6-5 to TRBJ2-7; a weak D match, TRBD2 (5 bases). The CDR3 spans 13 residues. The V end was cut by 2 bases, the J end by 4 bases, with 9 bases between. The germline V gene has CDR1 MNHEY and CDR2 SVGAGI. The CDR3 DNA reads as TGTGCCAGCAGTTACGAGGGCGGATACGAGCAGTACTTC. It specifies CASSYEGGYEQYF.

The genes are TRBV5-6 and TRBJ2-7; 7 bases are a match to TRBD2. V lost 1 base, J lost 6 bases, and 13 bases stayed unmatched. The CDR3 consists of 16 residues. The germline V gene encodes CDR1 SGHDT and CDR2 YYEEEE. The CDR3 spells CASSLRGGGRRVEQYF. DNA of the CDR3: TGTGCCAGCAGCTTGAGGGGCGGGGGAAGGAGGGTCGAGCAGTACTTC.

The chain links TRBV28 to TRBJ2-3, with D perhaps TRBD2 (5 bases). V lost 8 bases and J lost 4, with 10 bases in between. Looked up from germline, CDR1 is MDHEN and CDR2 is SYDVKM. The CDR3 totals 12 residues. The CDR3 sequence is CASEGIADTQYF. The CDR3 coding sequence is TGTGCCAGCGAGGGTATCGCAGATACGCAGTATTTT.

This rearrangement joins TRBV19 to TRBJ1-5; possible D gene TRBD1, 6 bases. The CDR3 runs to 15 residues. V gave up 3 bases and J gave up 7 bases, with 16 bases separating them. Germline CDR1 reads LNHDA; CDR2 reads SQIVND (reference sequence). In DNA form, the CDR3 reads TGTGCCAGTAGTATGGGGGCCCTAAGGAACCAGCCCCAGCATTTT. Translated, it gives CASSMGALRNQPQHF.

The chain couples TRBV5-6 to TRBJ2-3, with D perhaps matching TRBD2 (6 bases). CDR1 and CDR2 (germline): SGHDT, YYEEEE. CDR3 length: 15 residues. V was cut by 6 bases and J by 4 bases, with 18 bases left in between. As DNA, the CDR3 is TGTGCCAGCACCCCCGGGTGGAGGGTCTCAGATACGCAGTATTTT. This encodes CASTPGWRVSDTQYF. Full variable domain (remainder filled in from reference TRBV5-6 and TRBJ2-3): DAGVTQSPTHLIKTRGQQVTLRCSPKSGHDTVSWYQQALGQGPQFIFQYYEEEERQRGNFPDRFSGHQFPNYSSELNVNALLLGDSALYLCASTPGWRVSDTQYFGPGTRLTVL.

The rearrangement links TRBV7-2 to TRBJ2-3; 12 positions agree with TRBD2. The CDR3 covers 15 residues. V was pared by 8 bases and J by 1 base, with 4 bases of the junction left unmatched. In germline, CDR1 is SGHTA, CDR2 FQGNSA. CDR3 sequence: CASVRLAGGTDTQYF. CDR3 bases: TGTGCCAGCGTCCGACTAGCGGGGGGCACAGATACGCAGTATTTT.

The chain couples TRBV5-4 to TRBJ2-3; 10 bases are shared with TRBD2. The trim removed 0 bases at V and 5 bases at J, leaving 6 bases unmatched. The CDR3 spans 16 residues. CDR1 is SGHNT and CDR2 is YYREEE in the germline V gene (reference sequence). The CDR3 DNA sequence: TGTGCCAGCAGCTTGGGAAGCGGGGGGGCCAGAGATACGCAGTATTTT. Protein: CASSLGSGGARDTQYF.

CDR3: CASSLPTGTSGANVLTF. DNA of the CDR3: TGCGCCAGCAGCCTTCCGACAGGCACCTCTGGGGCCAACGTCCTGACTTTC. The chain couples TRBV4-1 to TRBJ2-6; perhaps TRBD1 as D (6 bases). V lost 4 bases and J 0 bases, leaving 13 bases between the germline ends. This CDR3 is built from 17 residues. Germline CDR1 is MGHRA and CDR2 is YSYEKL.

The rearrangement links TRBV7-2 to TRBJ2-3, with 8 nucleotides matching TRBD2. V lost 6 bases, J lost 2 bases, and 7 bases stayed unmatched. CDR1 and CDR2 from the germline V gene are SGHTA and FQGNSA. This CDR3 has 15 amino acids. The CDR3 region is CASRRKGLATDTQYF. CDR3 DNA: TGTGCCAGCAGGCGGAAAGGACTAGCCACAGATACGCAGTATTTT.

This chain links TRBV7-2 with TRBJ2-3, with TRBD1 identical over 9 bases. Germline trimming cut 6 bases from V and 1 base from J; bases unmatched to any gene: 8. Looked up from germline, CDR1 is SGHTA and CDR2 is FQGNSA. This CDR3 contains 16 residues. This chain's CDR3 is CASRHTGGGGTDTQYF. The CDR3 region has the DNA TGTGCCAGCAGACATACAGGGGGCGGGGGCACAGATACGCAGTATTTT. Using reference TRBV7-2 and TRBJ2-3 for the parts outside the CDR3, the full variable domain is GAGVSQSPSNKVTEKGKDVELRCDPISGHTALYWYRQSLGQGLEFLIYFQGNSAPDKSGLPSDRFSAERTGGSVSTLTIQRTQQEDSAVYLCASRHTGGGGTDTQYFGPGTRLTVL.

This chain uses TRBV6-5 with TRBJ2-7, with 8 bases aligning to TRBD2. CDR1 is MNHEY, CDR2 SVGAGI, per germline. The CDR3 consists of 15 residues. The trim removed 2 bases at V and 4 bases at J, leaving 7 bases unmatched. Here the CDR3 reads CASSYGAGGSYEQYF. The CDR3 DNA is TGTGCCAGCAGTTACGGTGCGGGGGGCAGTTACGAGCAGTACTTC.

The chain recombines TRBV2 with TRBJ2-7; TRBD1 matches 8 bases. CDR3 size: 14 residues. Trimming at V came to 6 bases and at J to 5 bases, leaving 9 bases not matched to a gene. Germline CDR1 is SNHLY and CDR2 is FYNNEI. Written as DNA, the CDR3 is TGTGCCAGCAGCCGCGACAGGGGCGTGGACGAGCAGTACTTC. Its protein is CASSRDRGVDEQYF.

The chain couples TRBV7-2 to TRBJ2-5; a possible D gene is TRBD1 (6 bases). CDR1 and CDR2 from the germline V gene are SGHTA and FQGNSA. CDR3 length equals 13 residues. V gave up 7 bases and J gave up 4 bases, with 13 bases separating them. For the CDR3, the DNA is TGTGCCAGCAACCAGGGGCCTGGAGAGACCCAGTACTTC. Its protein is CASNQGPGETQYF.

This rearrangement joins TRBV9 to TRBJ2-3; D is possibly TRBD2 (6 bases). Between the trimmed V and J ends, which lost 2 bases and 2 bases, there was a span of 18 bases. This CDR3 has 17 amino acids. Germline CDR1 reads SGDLS; CDR2 reads YYNGEE. The CDR3 coding sequence is TGTGCCAGCAGCGTGGCGGGGACTCCTCTCGTCACAGATACGCAGTATTTT. It is translated as CASSVAGTPLVTDTQYF.

This chain uses TRBV21-1 with TRBJ2-1; TRBD1 is the table's D call, not checked against the DNA. TRBV21-1 is a known pseudogene. There are 17 residues in the CDR3. The CDR3 sequence is CASSIRVQAGDVREQFF. The CDR3 DNA follows: TGTGCCAGCAGCATCCGGGTACAGGCAGGGGATGTTCGGGAGCAGTTCTTC.

This chain's CDR3 is CASSVVAGGLRDTQYF. CDR3 in DNA: TGTGCCAGCAGCGTAGTAGCGGGGGGGCTCCGGGATACGCAGTATTTT. V and J are TRBV9 and TRBJ2-3; the match to TRBD2 covers 11 bases. The CDR3 spans 16 residues. CDR1 SGDLS and CDR2 YYNGEE come from the germline V gene. The ends lost 0 bases at V and 6 bases at J; junction bases unmatched: 6.

This chain links TRBV10-3 with TRBJ1-6; TRBD1 matches at 8 bases. The V and J ends lost 11 bases and 5 bases, in that order; junction bases with no gene match: 8. The CDR3 contains 14 residues. CDR1 ENHRY and CDR2 SYGVKD come from the germline V gene. The CDR3 DNA is TGTGCCTCCCAAAAGACAGGGGATAATTCACCCCTCCACTTT. This sequence encodes CASQKTGDNSPLHF.

Only one count was recorded for this clone. The rearrangement joins TRBV2 to TRBJ2-2, with TRBD2 matching 7 bases. There are 16 residues in the CDR3. Germline-derived CDR1 and CDR2 are SNHLY and FYNNEI. After removal of 6 bases from V and 4 bases from J, the junction contained 11 bases not matched to a gene. For the CDR3, the DNA is TGTGCCAGCAGAGGTACTAGCGCCATTCTCACCGGGGAGCTGTTTTTT. As protein: CASRGTSAILTGELFF.

The chain is built from TRBV5-1 and TRBJ2-7; 7 bases are a match to TRBD2. Germline V gene lookup returns CDR1 SGHRS and CDR2 YFSETQ. Trimming at V came to 0 bases and at J to 6 bases, leaving 6 bases not matched to a gene. The CDR3 covers 14 residues. The CDR3 spells CASSLAVGEGEQYF. The CDR3 DNA reads as TGCGCCAGCAGCTTGGCGGTGGGGGAGGGCGAGCAGTACTTC.

The chain links TRBV2 to TRBJ1-4, with a tentative D call TRBD1 (6 bases). The germline gives CDR1 SNHLY, CDR2 FYNNEI. The CDR3 runs to 14 residues. Trimming pared 6 bases from V and 3 bases from J, leaving 11 bases between. DNA for the CDR3: TGTGCCAGCAGCCAATACAGGGCTAATGAAAAACTGTTTTTT. Encoded protein: CASSQYRANEKLFF.

The rearrangement joins TRBV11-2 to TRBJ1-2; 7 bases agree with TRBD1. Trimming took 7 bases from V and 5 from J; bases not matched to a gene: 13. The CDR3 length is 15 residues. Germline-derived CDR1 and CDR2 are SGHAT and FQNNGV. CDR3 protein: CASNQAGTVGYGYTF. CDR3 nucleotide sequence: TGTGCCAGCAACCAAGCCGGGACAGTTGGTTATGGCTACACCTTC.